Presented here are 24 T cell receptor beta chains from one specimen sequenced in a study of cytomegalovirus exposure and HLA in healthy donors. PCR employed 60 Vbeta and 13 Jbeta primers. Assay: immunoSEQ multiplex PCR; the TCRdb copy retains only in-frame clones and omits some. The sample includes roughly 140,000 clones, approximately 80% of them seen just once. Sequences were obtained from PBMCs. These receptors originate from a woman aged 40 to 50 in good health and CMV-seropositive.

The chain carries TRBV7-2 and TRBJ2-3, with TRBD2 identical over 11 bases. Germline V CDR1 and CDR2: SGHTA, FQGNSA. The CDR3 loop spans 15 amino acids. Unmatched junction bases numbered 1, after V lost 5 bases and J lost 0 bases. Here the CDR3 DNA reads TGTGCCAGCAGCCGGACTAGCGGGAGCACAGATACGCAGTATTTT. Its translation: CASSRTSGSTDTQYF.

The chain is built from TRBV7-9 and TRBJ2-1, with 7 bases lining up with TRBD2. CDR3 size: 11 residues. CDR1 is SEHNR, CDR2 FQNEAQ, per germline (reference sequence). Trimming took 5 bases from V and 12 from J; bases not matched to a gene: 4. CDR3 in DNA: TGTGCCAGCAGCCTCCTAGCGGTGCAGTTCTTC. Translation: CASSLLAVQFF.

The chain recombines TRBV28 with TRBJ2-7; 8 bases fit TRBD2. The J segment lost 0 bases and the V segment lost 8 bases, leaving 3 bases of the junction unmatched. CDR1 and CDR2 from the germline V gene are MDHEN and SYDVKM. This CDR3 region has 13 residues. This CDR3 is CASGLASSYEQYF. For the CDR3, the DNA is TGTGCCAGCGGACTAGCTAGCTCCTACGAGCAGTACTTC.

J is TRBJ2-3 and V is TRBV21-1; the table's D gene call, TRBD1, was not cross checked with the DNA. TRBV21-1 is noted as a pseudogene. This CDR3 contains 16 residues. The CDR3 spells CASSSRDRDLPDTQYF. CDR3 DNA sequence: TGTGCCAGCAGCAGCCGGGACAGGGATTTGCCAGATACGCAGTATTTT.

This rearrangement joins TRBV6-5 to TRBJ1-4; 9 bases are shared with TRBD1. After removal of 6 bases from V and 7 bases from J, the junction contained 6 bases not matched to a gene. Germline-derived CDR1 and CDR2 are MNHEY and SVGAGI. The CDR3 consists of 14 residues. CDR3 loop: CASSPGQGVEKLFF. CDR3 sequence (DNA): TGTGCCAGCAGCCCGGGACAGGGAGTTGAAAAACTGTTTTTT.

This clone came up once. The genes are TRBV30 and TRBJ1-1; TRBD1 might be the D (6 bases). The CDR3 runs 11 residues. The V gene lost 4 bases and the J gene lost 4 bases, with 7 bases spanning the gap. Germline CDR1 reads GTSNPN; CDR2 reads SVGIG (reference sequence). CDR3 sequence (DNA): TGTGCCTGGAAAGGGGGCACTGAAGCTTTCTTT. Translating gives CAWKGGTEAFF.

The chain joins TRBV7-9 to TRBJ2-1; D might be TRBD2 (6 bases). V was trimmed by 1 base and J by 7 bases, leaving 14 bases between them. Germline loops: CDR1 SEHNR, CDR2 FQNEAQ (reference sequence). The CDR3 loop spans 15 amino acids. The CDR3 spells CASSLVRRESNEQFF. DNA of the CDR3: TGTGCCAGCAGCTTAGTACGCCGGGAGAGTAATGAGCAGTTCTTC.

The chain is built from TRBV2 and TRBJ2-6, with D possibly matching TRBD1 (5 bases). The length of the CDR3 is 14 residues. Germline V gene sequence: CDR1 SNHLY, CDR2 FYNNEI. The V and J ends lost 10 bases and 0 bases respectively, with 10 bases between them. Written as DNA, the CDR3 is TGTGCCATAGGACATATCTCTGGGGCCAACGTCCTGACTTTC. It is translated as CAIGHISGANVLTF.

The chain joins TRBV6-5 to TRBJ2-2; D unclear. The germline gives CDR1 MNHEY, CDR2 SVGAGI. V was clipped by 8 bases and J by 1 base, with 8 bases between them. This CDR3 is built from 13 residues. For the CDR3, the DNA is TGTGCCAGCGAACAGATGAACACCGGGGAGCTGTTTTTT. It specifies CASEQMNTGELFF.

This clone appeared a single time. Other DNA variants within this sample encode the same CDR3. The gene calls are TRBV4-1 and TRBJ2-7; D perhaps matches TRBD1 (6 bases). Trimming stripped 2 bases from V and 7 bases from J, with 27 bases between. The germline gives CDR1 MGHRA, CDR2 YSYEKL. The CDR3 runs 18 residues. The CDR3 loop is CASSQKRFNGGISDEQYF. Here the CDR3 DNA reads TGCGCCAGCAGCCAAAAACGTTTCAATGGGGGCATAAGTGATGAGCAGTACTTC.

This clone occurred once. This sequence joins TRBV11-3 and TRBJ2-3; unclear D gene. Germline CDR1 and CDR2: SGHNT and YENEEA. V was cut by 0 bases and J by 2 bases, with 6 bases left in between. The CDR3 runs 14 residues. The CDR3 DNA reads as TGTGCCAGCAGCTTAGAGAGCCACACAGATACGCAGTATTTT. This codes for CASSLESHTDTQYF.

The genes are TRBV6-4 and TRBJ2-1; 13 bases agree with TRBD2. CDR1 is MRHNA, CDR2 SNTAGT, per germline. The CDR3 has 17 residues. The J segment lost 7 bases and the V segment lost 6 bases, leaving 12 bases of the junction unmatched. Here the CDR3 DNA reads TGTGCCAGCAGCTCTGGACTAGCGGGAGTTGGCGGGAATGAGCAGTTCTTC. It specifies CASSSGLAGVGGNEQFF.

This rearrangement joins TRBV7-9 to TRBJ2-1; TRBD1 matches 9 bases. The CDR3 is made up of 15 amino acids. Germline V lookup: CDR1 SEHNR, CDR2 FQNEAQ (reference sequence). The V and J ends lost 4 bases and 5 bases, in that order; junction bases with no gene match: 6. CDR3 DNA: TGTGCCAGCAGCTCGGGACAGGGCGGTCACAATGAGCAGTTCTTC. Its translation is CASSSGQGGHNEQFF.

The CDR3 region has the DNA TGTGCTAGTGGCCGAACTTTGGGACTAGCGAGCCTCCAAAACACCGGGGAGCTGTTTTTT. Its translation: CASGRTLGLASLQNTGELFF. The chain has TRBV12-5 and TRBJ2-2; 10 bases match TRBD2. This CDR3 region has 20 residues. Germline CDR1 is LGHNT and CDR2 is FRNRAP. V lost 6 bases to trimming and J lost 2 bases; unmatched junction nucleotides: 18.

The chain joins TRBV30 to TRBJ1-5; no reliable D call. CDR1 GTSNPN and CDR2 SVGIG come from the germline V gene (reference sequence). This CDR3 comprises 13 residues. V was pared by 5 bases and J by 1 base, with 9 bases between. The CDR3 DNA reads TGTGCCTGGGCGGCATCAAGCAATCAGCCCCAGCATTTT. This gives the protein CAWAASSNQPQHF. The full variable domain, completed using reference TRBV30 and TRBJ1-5, is SQTIHQWPATLVQPVGSPLSLECTVEGTSNPNLYWYRQAAGRGLQLLFYSVGIGQISSEVPQNLSASRPQDRQFILSSKKLLLSDSGFYLCAWAASSNQPQHFGDGTRLSIL.

The chain combines TRBV7-9 with TRBJ1-1; D not resolved. There are 13 residues in the CDR3. Trimming cost V 3 bases and J 2 bases, with 7 bases left between them. Germline lookup yields CDR1 SEHNR and CDR2 FQNEAQ (reference sequence). Here the CDR3 DNA reads TGTGCCAGCAGCTTCAACAGCAACACTGAAGCTTTCTTT. Translation gives CASSFNSNTEAFF.

This clone was picked up a small number of times. The chain carries TRBV5-1 and TRBJ1-5; D call uncertain. The CDR3 sequence is 14 residues long. Germline V lookup: CDR1 SGHRS, CDR2 YFSETQ. Trimming shortened V by 0 bases and J by 3 bases, and 7 bases separated the two germline ends. CDR3 sequence: CASSLDNPNQPQHF. CDR3 nucleotides: TGCGCCAGCAGCTTGGACAATCCCAATCAGCCCCAGCATTTT.

V usage is TRBV27 and J usage is TRBJ1-2; 8 bases agree with TRBD1. With V trimmed by 3 bases and J by 7 bases, 7 bases remained unmatched. Germline CDR1 is MNHEY and CDR2 is SMNVEV (reference sequence). CDR3 size: 14 residues. CDR3 loop: CASSFRQGLSGYTF. The DNA for the CDR3 is TGTGCCAGCAGTTTCCGACAGGGGTTATCTGGCTACACCTTC.

This clone was seen a single time. Additional DNA sequences in this sample encode the identical CDR3. The chain carries TRBV7-9 and TRBJ1-4, with D tentatively TRBD1 (5 bases). The V gene's germline CDR1 is SEHNR and CDR2 FQNEAQ (reference sequence). V was cut by 0 bases and J by 0 bases, with 8 bases left in between. CDR3 length: 16 residues. This CDR3 reads CASSLATGATNEKLFF. CDR3 coding DNA: TGTGCCAGCAGCTTAGCAACAGGCGCAACTAATGAAAAACTGTTTTTT.

The chain couples TRBV7-2 to TRBJ2-5; TRBD1 agrees at 8 bases. This CDR3 contains 13 residues. J lost 5 bases, V lost 6 bases, and 5 bases had no gene match. CDR1 SGHTA and CDR2 FQGNSA come from the germline V gene. In DNA form, the CDR3 reads TGTGCCAGCAGAACAGGGGGGCTGGAGACCCAGTACTTC. Translated, it gives CASRTGGLETQYF.

The gene calls are TRBV6-5 and TRBJ2-7, with TRBD1 matching over 7 bases. Looked up from germline, CDR1 is MNHEY and CDR2 is SVGAGI. The CDR3 runs 15 residues. With V trimmed by 4 bases and J by 4 bases, 10 bases remained unmatched. Here the CDR3 reads CASSSGGRQGYEQYF. The CDR3 coding sequence is TGTGCCAGCAGTTCAGGGGGACGGCAAGGGTACGAGCAGTACTTC.

The gene calls are TRBV7-9 and TRBJ2-5, with D possibly being TRBD2 (7 bases). The V end lost 9 bases, the J end lost 5 bases, and 16 bases lay between the germline ends. The germline V gene encodes CDR1 SEHNR and CDR2 FQNEAQ (reference sequence). CDR3 length: 13 residues. The DNA for the CDR3 is TGTGCCAGTAGACGGGGGGCGGGTGAGACCCAGTACTTC. Protein sequence: CASRRGAGETQYF.

This chain joins TRBV7-9 and TRBJ2-7, with 8 bases identical to TRBD2. This CDR3 contains 15 residues. V trimming: 6 bases; J trimming: 0 bases; junction bases outside the gene matches: 7. Germline assignment: CDR1 SEHNR and CDR2 FQNEAQ (reference sequence). CDR3: CASSSGLAVSYEQYF. CDR3 nucleotide sequence: TGTGCCAGCAGTTCTGGACTAGCCGTCTCCTACGAGCAGTACTTC.

This clone was observed a handful of times. V and J are TRBV6-1 and TRBJ1-3; the D is unclear. Looked up from germline, CDR1 is MNHNS and CDR2 is SASEGT. V lost 1 base to trimming and J lost 0 bases, with 7 bases between them. This CDR3 is 15 amino acids long. CDR3 DNA: TGTGCCAGCAGTGAAGAGGGAGGCTCTGGAAACACCATATATTTT. Protein sequence: CASSEEGGSGNTIYF.